Only one count was recorded for the clone carrying this T cell receptor beta chain. This entry belongs to a study of shared clonotypes between healthy human individuals. The donors, healthy adults who were HIV-negative, had experienced no recent acute infections or vaccinations. CD45RA+ naive and CD45RA-negative memory subsets were separated from CD4+ cells. Clones were read by immunoSEQ multiplex PCR, and TCRdb kept only the in-frame ones, dropping some. The table has 2 million to 3 million clones, 90% to 95% seen once. Per the germline V gene, CDR1 is LNHNV and CDR2 is YYDKDF (reference sequence). Trimming shortened V by 1 base and J by 4 bases, and 13 bases separated the two germline ends. The CDR3 is 15 residues long.

The source material was naive CD4+ T cells from PBMCs. Subset indicated: CD45RA+ positively selected. This TCR came from a man between 18 and 29 years old in good health. Some clones in this sample may be carry-over from other donors' samples. The rearrangement joins TRBV15 to TRBJ1-1; TRBD1 might be the D (5 bases). The CDR3 protein is CATSRGGVWGTEAFF. Written as DNA, the CDR3 is TGTGCCACCAGCAGAGGAGGGGTTTGGGGCACTGAAGCTTTCTTT.